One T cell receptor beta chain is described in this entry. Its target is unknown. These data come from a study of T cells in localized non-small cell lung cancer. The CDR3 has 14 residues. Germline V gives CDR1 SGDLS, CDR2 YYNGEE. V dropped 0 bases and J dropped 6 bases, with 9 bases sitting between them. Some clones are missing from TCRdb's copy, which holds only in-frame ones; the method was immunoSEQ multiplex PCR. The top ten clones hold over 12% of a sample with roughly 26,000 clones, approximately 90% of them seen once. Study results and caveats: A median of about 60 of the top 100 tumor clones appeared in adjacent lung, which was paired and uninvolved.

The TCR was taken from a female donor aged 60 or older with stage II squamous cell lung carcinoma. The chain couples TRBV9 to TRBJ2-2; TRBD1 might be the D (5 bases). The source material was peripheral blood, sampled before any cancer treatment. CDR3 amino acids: CASSVAPGPGELFF. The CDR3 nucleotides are TGTGCCAGCAGCGTAGCCCCAGGGCCCGGGGAGCTGTTTTTT.